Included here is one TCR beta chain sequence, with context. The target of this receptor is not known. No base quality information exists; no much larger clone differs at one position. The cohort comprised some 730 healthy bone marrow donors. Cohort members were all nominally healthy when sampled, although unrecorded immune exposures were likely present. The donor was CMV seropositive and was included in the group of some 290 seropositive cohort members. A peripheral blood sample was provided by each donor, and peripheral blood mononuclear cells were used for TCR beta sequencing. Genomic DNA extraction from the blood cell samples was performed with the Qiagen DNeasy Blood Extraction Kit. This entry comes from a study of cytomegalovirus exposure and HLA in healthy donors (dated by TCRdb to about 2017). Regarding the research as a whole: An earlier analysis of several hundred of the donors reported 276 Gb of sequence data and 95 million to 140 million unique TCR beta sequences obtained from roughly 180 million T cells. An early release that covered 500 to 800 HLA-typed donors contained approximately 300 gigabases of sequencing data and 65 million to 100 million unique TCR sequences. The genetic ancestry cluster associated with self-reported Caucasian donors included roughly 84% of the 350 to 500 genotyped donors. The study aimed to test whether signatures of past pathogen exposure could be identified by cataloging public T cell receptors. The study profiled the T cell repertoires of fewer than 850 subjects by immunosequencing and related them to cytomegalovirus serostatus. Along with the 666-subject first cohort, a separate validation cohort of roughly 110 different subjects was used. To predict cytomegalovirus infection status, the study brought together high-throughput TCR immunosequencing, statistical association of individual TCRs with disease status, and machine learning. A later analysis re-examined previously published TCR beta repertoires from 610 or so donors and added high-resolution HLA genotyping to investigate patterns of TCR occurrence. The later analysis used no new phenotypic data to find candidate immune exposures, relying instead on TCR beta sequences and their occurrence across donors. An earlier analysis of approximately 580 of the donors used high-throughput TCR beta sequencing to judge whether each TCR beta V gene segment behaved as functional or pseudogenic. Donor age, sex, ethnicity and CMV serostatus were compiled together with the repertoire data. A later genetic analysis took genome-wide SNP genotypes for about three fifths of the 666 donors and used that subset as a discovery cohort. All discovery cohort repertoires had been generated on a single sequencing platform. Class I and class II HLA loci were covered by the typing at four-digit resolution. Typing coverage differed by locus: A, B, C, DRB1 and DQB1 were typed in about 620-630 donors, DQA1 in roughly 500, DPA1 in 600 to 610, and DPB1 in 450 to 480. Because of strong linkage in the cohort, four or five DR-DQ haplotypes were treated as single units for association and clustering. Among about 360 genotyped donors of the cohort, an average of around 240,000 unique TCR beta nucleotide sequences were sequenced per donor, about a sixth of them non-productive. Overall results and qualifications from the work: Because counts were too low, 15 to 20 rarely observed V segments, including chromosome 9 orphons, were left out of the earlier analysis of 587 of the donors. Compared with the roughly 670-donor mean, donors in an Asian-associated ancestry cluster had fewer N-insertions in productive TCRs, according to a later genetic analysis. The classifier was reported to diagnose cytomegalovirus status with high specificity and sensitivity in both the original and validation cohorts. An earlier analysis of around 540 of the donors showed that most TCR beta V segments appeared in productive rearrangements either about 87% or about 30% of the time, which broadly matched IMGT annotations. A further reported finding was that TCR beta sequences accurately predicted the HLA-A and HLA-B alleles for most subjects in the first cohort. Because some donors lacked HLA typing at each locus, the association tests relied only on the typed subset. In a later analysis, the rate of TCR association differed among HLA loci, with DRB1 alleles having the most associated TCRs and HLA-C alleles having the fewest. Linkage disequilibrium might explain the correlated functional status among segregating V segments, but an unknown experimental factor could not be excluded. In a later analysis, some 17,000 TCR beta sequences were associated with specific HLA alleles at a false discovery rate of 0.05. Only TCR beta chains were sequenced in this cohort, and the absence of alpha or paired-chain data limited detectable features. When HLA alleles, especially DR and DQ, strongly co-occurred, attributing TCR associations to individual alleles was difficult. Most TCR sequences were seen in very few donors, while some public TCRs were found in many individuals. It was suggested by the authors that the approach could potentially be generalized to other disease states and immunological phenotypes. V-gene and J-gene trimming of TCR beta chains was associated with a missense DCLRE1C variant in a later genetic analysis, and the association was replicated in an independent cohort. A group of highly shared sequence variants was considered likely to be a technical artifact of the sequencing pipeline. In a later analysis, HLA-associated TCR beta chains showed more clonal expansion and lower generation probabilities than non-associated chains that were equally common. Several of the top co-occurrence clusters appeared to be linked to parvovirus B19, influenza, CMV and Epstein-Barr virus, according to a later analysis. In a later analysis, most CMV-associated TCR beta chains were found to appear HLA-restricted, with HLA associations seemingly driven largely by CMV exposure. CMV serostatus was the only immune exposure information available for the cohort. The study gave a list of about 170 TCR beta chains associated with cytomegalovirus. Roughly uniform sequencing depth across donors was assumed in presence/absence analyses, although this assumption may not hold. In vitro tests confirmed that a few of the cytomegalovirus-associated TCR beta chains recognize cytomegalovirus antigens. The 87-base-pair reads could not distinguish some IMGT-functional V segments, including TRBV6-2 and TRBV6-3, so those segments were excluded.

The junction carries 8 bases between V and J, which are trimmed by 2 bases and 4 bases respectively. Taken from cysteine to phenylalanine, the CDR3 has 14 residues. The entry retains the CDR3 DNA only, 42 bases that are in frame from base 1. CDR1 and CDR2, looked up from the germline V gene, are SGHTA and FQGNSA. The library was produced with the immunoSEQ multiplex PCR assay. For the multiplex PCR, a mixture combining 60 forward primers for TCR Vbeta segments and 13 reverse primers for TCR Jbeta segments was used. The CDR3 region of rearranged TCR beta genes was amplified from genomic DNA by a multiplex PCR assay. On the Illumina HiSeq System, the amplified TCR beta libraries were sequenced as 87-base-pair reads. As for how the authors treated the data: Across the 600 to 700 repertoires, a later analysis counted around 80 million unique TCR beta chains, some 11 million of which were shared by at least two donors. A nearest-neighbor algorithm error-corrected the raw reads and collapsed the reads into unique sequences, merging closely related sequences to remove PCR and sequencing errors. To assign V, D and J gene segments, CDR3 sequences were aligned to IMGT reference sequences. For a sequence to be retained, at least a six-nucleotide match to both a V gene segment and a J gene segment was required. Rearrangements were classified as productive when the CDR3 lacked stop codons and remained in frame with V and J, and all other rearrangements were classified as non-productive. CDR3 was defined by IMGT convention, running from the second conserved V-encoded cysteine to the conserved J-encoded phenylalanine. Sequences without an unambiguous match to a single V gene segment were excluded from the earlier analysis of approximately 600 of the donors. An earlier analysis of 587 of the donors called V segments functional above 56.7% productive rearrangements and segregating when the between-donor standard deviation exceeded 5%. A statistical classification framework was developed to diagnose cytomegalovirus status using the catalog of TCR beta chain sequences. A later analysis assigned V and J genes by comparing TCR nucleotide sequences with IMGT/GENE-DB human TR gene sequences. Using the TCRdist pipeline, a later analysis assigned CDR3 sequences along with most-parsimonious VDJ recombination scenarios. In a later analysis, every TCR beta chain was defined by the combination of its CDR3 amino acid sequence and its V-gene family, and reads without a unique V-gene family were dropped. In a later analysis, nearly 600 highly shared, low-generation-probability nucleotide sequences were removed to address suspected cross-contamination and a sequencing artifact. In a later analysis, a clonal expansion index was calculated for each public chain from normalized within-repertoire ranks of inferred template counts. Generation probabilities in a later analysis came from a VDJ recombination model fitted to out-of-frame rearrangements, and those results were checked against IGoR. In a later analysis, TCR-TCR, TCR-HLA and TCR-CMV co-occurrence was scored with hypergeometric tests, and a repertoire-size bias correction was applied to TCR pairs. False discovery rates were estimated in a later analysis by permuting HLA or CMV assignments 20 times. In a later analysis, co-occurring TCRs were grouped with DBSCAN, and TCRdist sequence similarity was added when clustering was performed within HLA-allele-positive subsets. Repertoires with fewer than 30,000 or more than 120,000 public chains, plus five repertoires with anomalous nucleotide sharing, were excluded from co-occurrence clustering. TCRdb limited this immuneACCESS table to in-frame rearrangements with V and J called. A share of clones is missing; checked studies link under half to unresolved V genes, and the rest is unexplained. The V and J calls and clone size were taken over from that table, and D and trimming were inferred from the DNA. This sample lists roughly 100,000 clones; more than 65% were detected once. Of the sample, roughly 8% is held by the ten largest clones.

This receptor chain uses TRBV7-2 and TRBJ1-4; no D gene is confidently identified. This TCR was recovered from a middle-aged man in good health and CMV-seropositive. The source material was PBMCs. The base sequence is TGTGCCAGCAGCTTAACAACGCTTAATGAAAAACTGTTTTTT. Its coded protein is CASSLTTLNEKLFF.